This TCR beta chain was retrieved from a study of cytomegalovirus exposure and HLA in healthy donors. Study-wide results and caveats: Per a later analysis, HLA-associated TCR beta chains showed more clonal expansion than other, equally common TCR beta chains.

Researchers ran the PCR with 60 Vbeta and 13 Jbeta primers. Clones were sequenced by immunoSEQ multiplex PCR, and TCRdb holds only the in-frame ones, with some missing. This table holds more than 200,000 clones, 60% to 85% found once. Trimming cost V 8 bases and J 3 bases; bases outside gene matches: 1. The CDR3 length is 11 residues. The germline V gene encodes CDR1 MNHEY and CDR2 SMNVEV (reference sequence). In regard to this clone: The antigen is undetermined.

Material: PBMCs. V gene TRBV27 combines with J gene TRBJ2-7; 7 nucleotides agree with TRBD1. The clonotype originates from a man aged 40-49 years in good health and CMV-seronegative. CDR3: CASGDSYEQYF. As DNA, the CDR3 is TGTGCCAGCGGGGACAGCTACGAGCAGTACTTC.